The T cell receptor (beta chain) under discussion was sequenced for a study of blood T cell repertoires in COVID-19. Background on the study: Some COVID-19 samples were acute and others convalescent; all came from the United States, Italy and Spain. T cells, B-cell-depleted T cells, or PBMCs supplied cDNA or gDNA.

The V end lost 3 bases, the J end lost 8 bases, and 11 bases lay between the germline ends. The CDR3 is made up of 13 amino acids. The authors' processing: Reference gene primers were amplified, and this amplification served to estimate nucleated cell counts. Some clones are missing from TCRdb's copy, which holds only in-frame ones; the method was immunoSEQ multiplex PCR. The DNA gave D and trimming, while V, J and clone size come from that table. The table includes roughly 80,000 clones, approximately 83% detected once. The clonotype comes from a woman aged 80 or older with acute or convalescent COVID-19. This chain joins TRBV12-3 or TRBV12-4 and TRBJ2-4; weak D call: TRBD2 (7 bases). Sequencing was carried out using peripheral blood. The CDR3 sequence: CASSFGGQDIQYF. In nucleotides, the CDR3 is TGTGCCAGCAGTTTCGGGGGGCAGGACATTCAGTACTTC.